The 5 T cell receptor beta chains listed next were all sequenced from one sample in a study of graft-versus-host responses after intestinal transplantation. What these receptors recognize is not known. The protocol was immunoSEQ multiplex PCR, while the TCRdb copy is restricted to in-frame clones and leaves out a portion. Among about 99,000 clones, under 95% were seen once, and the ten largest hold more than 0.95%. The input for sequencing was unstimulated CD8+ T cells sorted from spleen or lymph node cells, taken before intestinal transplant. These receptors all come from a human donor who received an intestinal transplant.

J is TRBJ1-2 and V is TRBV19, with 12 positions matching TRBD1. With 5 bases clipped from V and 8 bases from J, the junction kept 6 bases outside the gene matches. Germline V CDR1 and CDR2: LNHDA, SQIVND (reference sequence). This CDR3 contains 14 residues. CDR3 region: CASSLWDRGRGYTF. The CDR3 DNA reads TGTGCCAGTAGTCTTTGGGACAGGGGGCGCGGCTACACCTTC.

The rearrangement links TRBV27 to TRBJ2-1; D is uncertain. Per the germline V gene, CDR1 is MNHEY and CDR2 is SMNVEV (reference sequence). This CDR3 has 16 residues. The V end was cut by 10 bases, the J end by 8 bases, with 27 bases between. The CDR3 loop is CATLRKAGPLSDEQFF. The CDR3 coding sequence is TGTGCCACCCTCAGAAAAGCTGGTCCGCTATCTGATGAGCAGTTCTTC.

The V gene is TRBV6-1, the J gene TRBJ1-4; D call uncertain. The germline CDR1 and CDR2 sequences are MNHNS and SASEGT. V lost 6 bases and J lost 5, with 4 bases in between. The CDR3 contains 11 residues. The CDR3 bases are TGTGCCAGCAGGGAGAATGAAAAACTGTTTTTT. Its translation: CASRENEKLFF.

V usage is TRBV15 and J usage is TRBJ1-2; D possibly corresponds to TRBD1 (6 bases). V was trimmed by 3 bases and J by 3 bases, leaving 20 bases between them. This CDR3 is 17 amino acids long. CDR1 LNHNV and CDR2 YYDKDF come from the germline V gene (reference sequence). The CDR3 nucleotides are TGTGCCACCAGCAGGTCGACGACAGGCAATCGTGACTATGGCTACACCTTC. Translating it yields CATSRSTTGNRDYGYTF.

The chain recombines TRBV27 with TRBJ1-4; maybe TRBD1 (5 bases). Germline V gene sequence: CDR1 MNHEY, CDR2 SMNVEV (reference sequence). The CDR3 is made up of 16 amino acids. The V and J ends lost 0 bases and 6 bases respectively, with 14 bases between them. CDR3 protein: CASSLSQTALHEKLFF. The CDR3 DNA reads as TGTGCCAGCAGTTTATCTCAGACAGCCCTTCATGAAAAACTGTTTTTT.